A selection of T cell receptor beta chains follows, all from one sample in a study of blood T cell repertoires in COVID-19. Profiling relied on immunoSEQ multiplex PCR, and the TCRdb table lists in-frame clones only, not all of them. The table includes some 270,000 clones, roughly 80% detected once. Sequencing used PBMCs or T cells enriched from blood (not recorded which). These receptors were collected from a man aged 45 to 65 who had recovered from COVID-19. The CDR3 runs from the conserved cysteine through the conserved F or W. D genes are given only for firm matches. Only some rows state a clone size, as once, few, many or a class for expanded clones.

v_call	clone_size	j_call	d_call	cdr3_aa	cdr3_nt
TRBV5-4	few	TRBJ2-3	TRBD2	CASSLASGGTDTQYF	TGTGCCAGCAGCTTGGCTAGCGGGGGTACAGATACGCAGTATTTT
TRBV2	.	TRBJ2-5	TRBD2	CASREAGGPRETQYF	TGTGCCAGCCGGGAAGCGGGAGGGCCGCGGGAGACCCAGTACTTC
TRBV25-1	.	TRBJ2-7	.	CASSDAGTDYEQYF	TGTGCCAGCAGTGACGCGGGGACAGACTACGAGCAGTACTTC
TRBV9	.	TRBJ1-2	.	CASSVAGFSNYGYTF	TGTGCCAGCAGCGTAGCAGGATTTTCTAACTATGGCTACACCTTC
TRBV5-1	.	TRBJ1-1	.	CASSLVRSGGFRAEAFF	TGCGCCAGCAGCTTGGTCCGGAGTGGCGGATTCCGGGCTGAAGCTTTCTTT
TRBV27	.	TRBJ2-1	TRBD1	CASKGASYNEQFF	TGTGCCAGCAAGGGGGCTTCCTACAATGAGCAGTTCTTC
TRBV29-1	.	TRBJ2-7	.	CSVEDNTYEQYF	TGCAGCGTTGAGGACAACACCTACGAGCAGTACTTC
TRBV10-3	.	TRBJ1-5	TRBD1	CAISESRGQGNQPQHF	TGTGCCATCAGTGAGTCGAGGGGACAGGGAAATCAGCCCCAGCATTTT
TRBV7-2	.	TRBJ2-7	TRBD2	CASSGTISYEQYF	TGTGCCAGCAGCGGGACTATCTCCTACGAGCAGTACTTC
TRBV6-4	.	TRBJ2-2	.	CASSESAERGTGELFF	TGTGCCAGCAGTGAGTCCGCGGAGCGAGGCACCGGGGAGCTGTTTTTT
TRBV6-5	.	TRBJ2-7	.	CASSSQGRGYEQYF	TGTGCCAGCAGTTCTCAGGGTCGGGGGTACGAGCAGTACTTC
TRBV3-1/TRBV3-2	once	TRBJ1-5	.	CASSQDSMSNQPQHF	TGTGCCAGCAGCCAAGATAGTATGTCGAATCAGCCCCAGCATTTT
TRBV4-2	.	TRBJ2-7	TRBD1	CASSQGLSTGVEYEQYF	TGTGCCAGCAGCCAAGGTCTCTCGACAGGGGTGGAGTACGAGCAGTACTTC
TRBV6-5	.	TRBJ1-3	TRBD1	CASKGRGLGNTIYF	TGTGCCAGCAAAGGCAGGGGGCTTGGAAACACCATATATTTT
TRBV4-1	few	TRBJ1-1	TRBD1	CASSQGSGTGFSNTEAFF	TGCGCCAGCAGCCAAGGAAGTGGGACAGGCTTTTCGAACACTGAAGCTTTCTTT
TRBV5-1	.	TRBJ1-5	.	CASSPTGNSNQPQHF	TGCGCCAGCAGCCCCACAGGGAACAGCAATCAGCCCCAGCATTTT
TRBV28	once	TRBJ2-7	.	CASLGGSSYEQYF	TGTGCCAGCTTGGGAGGCAGCTCCTACGAGCAGTACTTC
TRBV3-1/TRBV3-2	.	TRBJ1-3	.	CASSPAGVLNTIYF	TGTGCCAGCAGCCCGGCAGGGGTATTGAACACCATATATTTT
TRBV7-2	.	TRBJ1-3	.	CASSSRSGNTIYF	TGTGCCAGCAGCTCCAGGTCCGGAAACACCATATATTTT
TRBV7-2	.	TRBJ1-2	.	CASSPPRRLLGGGYTF	TGTGCCAGCAGCCCCCCTAGACGGCTCCTAGGGGGTGGCTACACCTTC
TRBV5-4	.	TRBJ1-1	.	CASSLAKGLNTEAFF	TGTGCCAGCAGCTTGGCCAAGGGGTTGAACACTGAAGCTTTCTTT
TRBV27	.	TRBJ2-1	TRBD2	CASSLTSGIYNEQFF	TGTGCCAGCAGTCTCACTAGCGGGATCTACAATGAGCAGTTCTTC
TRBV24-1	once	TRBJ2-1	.	CATSDQSGGTYNEQFF	TGTGCCACCAGTGATCAAAGCGGAGGGACCTACAATGAGCAGTTCTTC
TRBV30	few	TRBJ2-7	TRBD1	CAWSAQQGAQYF	TGTGCCTGGAGTGCCCAACAGGGGGCTCAGTACTTC
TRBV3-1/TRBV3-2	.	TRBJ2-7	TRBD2	CASSQRASGTRRAYEQYF	TGTGCCAGCAGCCAAAGGGCTAGCGGGACTCGTAGGGCCTACGAGCAGTACTTC
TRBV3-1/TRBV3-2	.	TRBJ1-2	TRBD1	CASSQWGTGIYGYTF	TGTGCCAGCAGCCAATGGGGGACAGGGATATATGGCTACACCTTC
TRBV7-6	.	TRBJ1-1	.	CASSTTGTEGTEAFF	TGTGCCAGCAGCACGACCGGGACGGAGGGCACTGAAGCTTTCTTT
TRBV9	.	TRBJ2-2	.	CASSSSPDTGELFF	TGTGCCAGCAGCTCCTCCCCAGACACCGGGGAGCTGTTTTTT
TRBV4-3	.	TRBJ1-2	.	CASSQAGQLVGYTF	TGCGCCAGCAGCCAGGCCGGACAGTTGGTTGGCTACACCTTC
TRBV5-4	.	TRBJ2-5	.	CASSLPRATETQYF	TGTGCCAGCAGCTTGCCGAGGGCGACGGAGACCCAGTACTTC
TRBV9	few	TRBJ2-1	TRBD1	CASSRDRGLYNEQFF	TGTGCCAGCAGTCGCGACAGGGGACTTTACAATGAGCAGTTCTTC